This entry concerns a single T cell receptor (beta chain). This clone's antigen is unknown. An end of the junction does not agree with germline; a read error may underlie this. The trial excluded patients who had a history of autoimmune disease or were on systemic immunosuppression. Peripheral blood for TCR sequencing was drawn from every dose cohort at baseline, at cycle 4 day 1 and at cycle 7 day 1. The samples were drawn from a first-in-human, open-label, multicenter phase I dose-escalation trial of ivuxolimab. The trial enrolled adults with locally advanced or metastatic head and neck squamous cell, hepatocellular, melanoma or renal cell carcinoma. CD4+ and CD8+ T cells were sorted separately from peripheral blood before TCR sequencing. Genomic DNA was extracted from sorted cells for sequencing of the TCRbeta CDR3 region. The immunoSEQ Assay was used to sequence the TCRbeta CDR3 regions. TCRdb limited this immuneACCESS table to in-frame rearrangements with V and J called. A share of clones is missing; checked studies link under half to unresolved V genes, and the rest is unexplained. The sample table records 65,000 to 80,000 clones; 92% of these occur just once. Jointly, the top ten make up 0.5% to 0.55% of the sample.

This record belongs to a study of OX40 agonist ivuxolimab in advanced cancers. At the level of the whole study: Ivuxolimab, which targeted the costimulatory receptor OX40 (CD134), was an agonistic, fully human IgG2 monoclonal antibody. Intravenous ivuxolimab was administered to patients every 2 weeks at six dose levels: 0.01, 0.1, 0.3, 1.5, 3 and 10 mg/kg. Of the roughly 52 patients in dose escalation, around 20 had hepatocellular carcinoma, some 15 had melanoma, 9 had renal cell carcinoma and 9 had head and neck cancer. In the dose-escalation cohort, around four fifths of patients were male, and the mean age was 60 years with a range of roughly 23 to 90. Prior anti-PD-1, anti-PD-L1 or anti-CTLA-4 therapy was permitted, and checkpoint inhibitors had been received by about 37% of dose-escalation patients. Partial responses occurred in three dose-escalation patients, of whom one had hepatocellular carcinoma and two had cutaneous melanoma. Peripheral TCRbeta sequencing aimed to test whether ivuxolimab altered TCR sequence diversity and caused clonal T-cell expansion. The paper covers the monotherapy dose-escalation part of the phase I ivuxolimab trial, which included N ≈ 57 patients. Broader findings and caveats from the paper: At doses from 0.1 to 3.0 mg/kg, clonal expansion was seen in both CD4+ and CD8+ blood T cells between baseline and week 6. Low levels of normalized T-cell clonal expansion were also seen in some patients who did not respond. In the 0.1-3.0 mg/kg groups, partial responders had among the lowest normalized peripheral clonal expansion, particularly in CD8+ T cells. After ivuxolimab, expanded clones were on average more numerous among CD8+ T cells than among CD4+ T cells. Antigen specificity was not determined for the clonally expanded peripheral T cells.

The CDR3, from cysteine to phenylalanine, totals 14 residues. Solely the CDR3 DNA is kept, with 42 bases framed from the first base. CDR1 and CDR2, looked up from the germline V gene, are MNHEY and SVGAGI. Sequenced material: CD4+ or CD8+ T cells sorted from blood, taken in a trial of the OX40 agonist ivuxolimab. The sequence links TRBV6-5 to TRBJ1-2, with the D segment identity uncertain. The sequence came from an adult with an advanced solid tumor such as melanoma, head and neck, liver or kidney cancer. The nucleotide sequence reads as follows: TGTGCCAGCAGCCCCCGGAGTCCTAATTATGGCTACACCTTC. Its translation is CASSPRSPNYGYTF.